This T cell receptor (beta chain) is drawn from a study of OX40 agonist ivuxolimab in advanced cancers. Clones were sequenced by immunoSEQ multiplex PCR, and TCRdb holds only the in-frame ones, with some missing. The table lists 55,000 to 80,000 clones, around nine tenths of them singletons, with around 2% in the top ten. Trimming shortened V by 5 bases and J by 2 bases, and 9 bases separated the two germline ends. Germline-derived CDR1 and CDR2 are GTSNPN and SVGIG (reference sequence). CDR3 length: 12 amino acids. Blood sampling took place at baseline, cycle 4 day 1, and cycle 7 day 1. The sequence was obtained from an adult with an advanced solid tumor such as melanoma, head and neck, liver or kidney cancer. V is TRBV30 and J is TRBJ1-1; no clear D gene. The specimen was CD4+ or CD8+ T cells sorted from blood, collected in a trial of the OX40 agonist ivuxolimab. CDR3: CAWGPKNTEAFF. The CDR3 DNA is TGTGCCTGGGGACCAAAAAACACTGAAGCTTTCTTT. The full variable domain, completed using reference TRBV30 and TRBJ1-1, is SQTIHQWPATLVQPVGSPLSLECTVEGTSNPNLYWYRQAAGRGLQLLFYSVGIGQISSEVPQNLSASRPQDRQFILSSKKLLLSDSGFYLCAWGPKNTEAFFGQGTRLTVV.